What follows are 26 T cell receptor beta chains derived from one specimen sequenced in a study of T cell responses to AZD1222 COVID-19 vaccine. TCRdb keeps only in-frame clones here, not all; method: immunoSEQ multiplex PCR. The data contain 100,000 to 150,000 clones, approximately 88% of them singletons. The specimen comprised peripheral blood, sampled on day 0 of AZD1222 vaccination. These receptor sequences come from an adult in good health.

The CDR3 DNA sequence: TGTGCCTGGGCGGGCCCGGGGCCTAAGAACACTGAAGCTTTCTTT. It encodes CAWAGPGPKNTEAFF. This chain links TRBV30 with TRBJ1-1; D possibly corresponds to TRBD1 (5 bases). The V gene's germline CDR1 is GTSNPN and CDR2 SVGIG (reference sequence). V lost 5 bases and J lost 1, with 17 bases in between. This CDR3 contains 15 residues.

The V and J genes are TRBV7-9 and TRBJ2-7, with 7 bases matching TRBD1. Trimming removed 6 bases from V and 4 bases from J; junction bases left unmatched: 3. Germline V lookup: CDR1 SEHNR, CDR2 FQNEAQ (reference sequence). The CDR3 totals 12 residues. CDR3 residues: CASSSQGYEQYF. The DNA for the CDR3 is TGTGCCAGCAGTTCACAGGGGTACGAGCAGTACTTC.

This chain uses TRBV5-6 with TRBJ1-2; D is ambiguous. V was shortened by 4 bases and J by 7 bases, with 14 bases between the two germline ends. The length of the CDR3 is 13 residues. Per the germline V gene, CDR1 is SGHDT and CDR2 is YYEEEE. The CDR3 protein is CASSPVGAGGYTF. As DNA, the CDR3 is TGTGCCAGCAGCCCGGTAGGCGCGGGTGGCTACACCTTC.

V is TRBV7-9 and J is TRBJ1-4; perhaps TRBD1 as D (5 bases). Germline values: CDR1 SEHNR, CDR2 FQNEAQ (reference sequence). Trimming took off 5 bases at V and 6 bases at J, with 10 bases between the two ends. This CDR3 is built from 13 residues. CDR3 protein: CASSPGRDEKLFF. The CDR3 DNA sequence: TGTGCCAGCAGCCCAGGGAGGGATGAAAAACTGTTTTTT.

V gene TRBV5-6 combines with J gene TRBJ1-6, with D possibly matching TRBD1 (6 bases). CDR3 length: 14 amino acids. Germline CDR1 reads SGHDT; CDR2 reads YYEEEE. Trimming stripped 3 bases from V and 11 bases from J, with 15 bases between. The CDR3 DNA reads as TGTGCCAGCAGCTCGGGACCCGGGGGCCCACCCCTCCACTTT. Translated, it gives CASSSGPGGPPLHF.

The rearrangement links TRBV9 to TRBJ1-2; D may be TRBD1 (6 bases). The CDR3 loop spans 14 amino acids. CDR1 and CDR2 (germline): SGDLS, YYNGEE. V lost 4 bases and J lost 8, with 18 bases in between. The CDR3 DNA is TGTGCCAGCAGCCCCCCCCAGGGGAGGGTAGGCTACACCTTC. Translated: CASSPPQGRVGYTF.

This chain connects TRBV2 to TRBJ1-5; 11 nucleotides match TRBD1. Germline V gives CDR1 SNHLY, CDR2 FYNNEI. CDR3 length equals 16 residues. With V trimmed by 7 bases and J by 7 bases, 12 bases remained unmatched. This CDR3 reads CASTGDRGTLGQPQHF. For the CDR3, the DNA is TGTGCCAGCACTGGGGACAGGGGGACTCTAGGGCAGCCCCAGCATTTT.

This chain links TRBV1 with TRBJ2-1; the table's D call, TRBD2, was not checked against the DNA. TRBV1 is given as a pseudogene. CDR3 length: 16 residues. CDR3 sequence reads: CTSSQARAGLANEQFF. The CDR3 DNA sequence: TGCACCAGCAGCCAAGCCCGAGCGGGACTTGCTAATGAGCAGTTCTTC.

Details on this clone: One junction end does not reproduce the germline sequence, and a read error may be involved. The chain combines TRBV7-2 with TRBJ1-1; tentative D call: TRBD1 (5 bases). Germline CDR1 is SGHTA and CDR2 is FQGNSA. The CDR3 is 13 residues long. CDR3 loop: CASSLAGDTEAFF. The CDR3 coding sequence is TGTGCCAGCAGTTTAGCGGGGGACACTGAAGCTTTCTTT. Full variable domain (missing parts from reference TRBV7-2 and TRBJ1-1): GAGVSQSPSNKVTEKGKDVELRCDPISGHTALYWYRQSLGQGLEFLIYFQGNSAPDKSGLPSDRFSAERTGGSVSTLTIQRTQQEDSAVYLCASSLAGDTEAFFGQGTRLTVV.

The chain uses TRBV27 and TRBJ1-3; D possibly corresponds to TRBD1 (6 bases). Trimming removed 5 bases from V and 0 bases from J, with 11 bases in between. There are 15 residues in the CDR3. Germline V gene lookup returns CDR1 MNHEY and CDR2 SMNVEV (reference sequence). The CDR3 DNA follows: TGTGCCAGCAGTCTACAGGGTCTCTCTGGAAACACCATATATTTT. This codes for CASSLQGLSGNTIYF.

This chain connects TRBV4-3 to TRBJ1-2; D gene uncertain. V lost 0 bases, J lost 7 bases, and 12 bases lay in between. In germline, CDR1 is LGHNA, CDR2 YSLEER. CDR3 size: 14 residues. In nucleotides, the CDR3 is TGCGCCAGCAGCCAAGAAAGAGGTGAGACTGGCTACACCTTC. The encoded protein is CASSQERGETGYTF.

The rearrangement joins TRBV6-5 to TRBJ1-2, with D possibly matching TRBD1 (6 bases). V was trimmed by 6 bases and J by 8 bases, leaving 19 bases between them. The CDR3 contains 14 residues. Germline V gene sequence: CDR1 MNHEY, CDR2 SVGAGI. The CDR3 sequence is CASRAPGGREGYTF. In nucleotides, the CDR3 is TGTGCCAGCAGGGCCCCCGGGGGGCGGGAGGGCTACACCTTC.

The rearrangement joins TRBV9 to TRBJ1-3, with D hard to call. The CDR3 length is 15 residues. Germline CDR1 reads SGDLS; CDR2 reads YYNGEE. Trimming removed 2 bases at V and 6 bases at J, with 15 bases between. In DNA, the CDR3 is TGTGCCAGCAGCGTTAAGCCAGCCACCCAAAACACCATATATTTT. Its translation: CASSVKPATQNTIYF.

This chain links TRBV28 with TRBJ2-1; unclear D gene. The germline V gene has CDR1 MDHEN and CDR2 SYDVKM. This CDR3 spans 16 amino acids. With 2 bases removed from V and 2 bases from J, the gap between germline ends came to 13 bases. In nucleotides, the CDR3 is TGTGCCAGCAGTTTAACTACCTCTCCCCCCTACAATGAGCAGTTCTTC. This encodes CASSLTTSPPYNEQFF.

This clone was counted between two and nine times. The chain uses TRBV24-1 and TRBJ1-2, with D hard to call. V dropped 2 bases and J dropped 8 bases, with 20 bases sitting between them. CDR3 length equals 16 residues. The germline V gene encodes CDR1 KGHDR and CDR2 SFDVKD. Here the CDR3 reads CATSDSGGQSRGGYTF. DNA of the CDR3: TGTGCCACCAGTGATTCTGGCGGGCAAAGTCGCGGGGGCTACACCTTC.

This chain connects TRBV6-2 or TRBV6-3 to TRBJ1-1; 7 bases are a match to TRBD1. The J segment lost 4 bases and the V segment lost 5 bases, leaving 7 bases of the junction unmatched. The CDR3 is 14 amino acids. Germline V lookup: CDR1 MNHEY, CDR2 SVGEGT. The DNA for the CDR3 is TGTGCCAGCAGTAACAACAGGGGAGGCACTGAAGCTTTCTTT. This encodes CASSNNRGGTEAFF.

The chain has TRBV5-5 and TRBJ2-3; D not certain. Germline-derived CDR1 and CDR2 are SGHKS and YYEKEE (reference sequence). The CDR3 consists of 12 residues. V was pared by 2 bases and J by 6 bases, with 7 bases between. The CDR3 here is CASSFREDTQYF. The DNA for the CDR3 is TGTGCCAGCAGCTTTCGTGAGGATACGCAGTATTTT. Complete variable domain (other parts from reference TRBV5-5 and TRBJ2-3): DAGVTQSPTHLIKTRGQQVTLRCSPISGHKSVSWYQQVLGQGPQFIFQYYEKEERGRGNFPDRFSARQFPNYSSELNVNALLLGDSALYLCASSFREDTQYFGPGTRLTVL.

The chain carries TRBV18 and TRBJ2-7, with TRBD1 identical over 7 bases. This CDR3 has 14 amino acids. Germline V gene sequence: CDR1 KGHSH, CDR2 LQKENI. V dropped 6 bases and J dropped 6; count of bases not matched to a gene: 11. CDR3 DNA sequence: TGTGCCAGCTCGCTGGAGACAGGGCGACGCGAGCAGTACTTC. Encoded protein: CASSLETGRREQYF.

The chain recombines TRBV5-6 with TRBJ1-5; no firm D call. The CDR3 consists of 15 residues. Germline V gives CDR1 SGHDT, CDR2 YYEEEE. Deletions cut 1 base from V and 0 bases from J, with 8 bases between. The CDR3 loop reads CASSLSASSNQPQHF. The CDR3 DNA follows: TGTGCCAGCAGCTTGTCGGCAAGTAGCAATCAGCCCCAGCATTTT.

The chain carries TRBV7-2 and TRBJ1-3; D is unresolved. Germline V CDR1 and CDR2: SGHTA, FQGNSA. The ends were cut back, 4 bases at V and 2 bases at J, with 0 bases in the middle. The CDR3 sequence is 11 residues long. CDR3 nucleotides: TGTGCCAGCAGCTCTGGAAACACCATATATTTT. Translated, it gives CASSSGNTIYF.

The chain has TRBV4-1 and TRBJ1-4, with D perhaps TRBD1 (5 bases). CDR1 MGHRA and CDR2 YSYEKL come from the germline V gene. The CDR3 covers 14 residues. The V gene lost 5 bases and the J gene lost 5 bases, with 12 bases spanning the gap. The DNA for the CDR3 is TGCGCCAGCAGCTACGACAGAATGAATGAAAAACTGTTTTTT. Residues: CASSYDRMNEKLFF.

The chain joins TRBV5-1 to TRBJ2-7; TRBD1 agrees at 7 bases. After removal of 0 bases from V and 8 bases from J, the junction contained 8 bases not matched to a gene. CDR3 length: 14 amino acids. Germline values: CDR1 SGHRS, CDR2 YFSETQ. As DNA, the CDR3 is TGCGCCAGCAGCTTGGAGGGGGCGGTTCAGCAGCAGTACTTC. Its translation is CASSLEGAVQQQYF.

The chain uses TRBV19 and TRBJ2-7; 8 bases are a match to TRBD1. The ends lost 8 bases at V and 3 bases at J; junction bases unmatched: 9. The germline V gene encodes CDR1 LNHDA and CDR2 SQIVND (reference sequence). The CDR3 loop spans 14 amino acids. As DNA, the CDR3 is TGTGCCAGTTGGTCGGGACAGGAGAACTACGAGCAGTACTTC. It is translated as CASWSGQENYEQYF.

The rearrangement uses TRBV6-5 and TRBJ1-6; 7 positions agree with TRBD1. There are 16 residues in the CDR3. CDR1 is MNHEY, CDR2 SVGAGI, per germline. The V segment lost 0 bases and the J segment 7 bases; nucleotides outside the gene matches: 6. The CDR3 loop is CASSYSRQQGNSPLHF. The CDR3 nucleotides read TGTGCCAGCAGTTACTCAAGGCAACAGGGGAATTCACCCCTCCACTTT.

The rearrangement joins TRBV4-2 to TRBJ1-2; TRBD1 agrees at 7 bases. Germline V gene lookup returns CDR1 LGHNA and CDR2 YNFKEQ. This CDR3 comprises 12 residues. Trimming took 6 bases from V and 3 from J; bases not matched to a gene: 1. The CDR3: CASRGQDYGYTF. In DNA form, the CDR3 reads TGTGCCAGCAGAGGACAGGACTATGGCTACACCTTC.

This chain links TRBV30 with TRBJ1-4; no firm D call. Trimming removed 7 bases from V and 4 bases from J, with 13 bases in between. The CDR3 is 13 residues long. CDR1 and CDR2 (germline): GTSNPN, SVGIG (reference sequence). The CDR3 is CASDYRDNEKLFF. CDR3 DNA: TGTGCCTCGGACTACAGAGATAATGAAAAACTGTTTTTT.